Below are 8 T cell receptor beta chains sequenced from a single sample in a study of T-cell memory formation after mild COVID-19. TCRdb reanalysed the 5' RACE reads using MiXCR and keeps one entry per CDR3 protein. The table records under 250,000 distinct CDR3 sequences, 15% of them present only once. The sequenced material came from PBMCs or a T cell subset sorted from them (not recorded which). These receptors came from an adult woman who had mild COVID-19 (a few samples of this study predate the infection). Cell type and time point are not known.

This clonotype came up a few times. The V call is TRBV18, the J call TRBJ2-2; tentatively, D is TRBD1 (5 bases). Germline CDR1 reads KGHSH; CDR2 reads LQKENI. The V gene lost 3 bases and the J gene lost 3 bases, with 8 bases spanning the gap. The length of the CDR3 is 14 residues. CDR3 sequence: CASSPKTDTGELFF. CDR3 in DNA: TGTGCCAGCTCACCCAAGACAGACACCGGGGAGCTGTTTTTT.

This clonotype came up many times. The V gene is TRBV29-1, the J gene TRBJ2-1, with D unclear. The germline CDR1 and CDR2 sequences are SQVTM and ANQGSEA. The CDR3 has 13 residues. V was trimmed by 0 bases and J by 8 bases, leaving 11 bases between them. CDR3 amino acids: CSVEDPKWDEQFF. Here the CDR3 DNA reads TGCAGCGTTGAAGACCCCAAGTGGGATGAGCAGTTCTTC.

The rearrangement uses TRBV3-1 and TRBJ1-1; a possible D gene is TRBD1 (5 bases). Germline CDR1 is LGHDT and CDR2 is YNNKEL (reference sequence). V was pared by 3 bases and J by 7 bases, with 21 bases between. The CDR3 totals 16 residues. CDR3 residues: CASSHRSRGLDLEAFF. The CDR3 DNA sequence: TGTGCCAGCAGCCACCGATCCCGGGGCTTAGACCTTGAAGCTTTCTTT.

This rearrangement joins TRBV7-2 to TRBJ2-7, with TRBD2 as a possible D gene (6 bases). The CDR3 runs to 14 residues. Germline V gene sequence: CDR1 SGHTA, CDR2 FQGNSA. Trimming took 4 bases from V and 2 from J, leaving 12 bases between them. The CDR3 is CASSSRGLAYEQYF. Here the CDR3 DNA reads TGTGCCAGCAGCTCCCGGGGGTTGGCCTACGAGCAGTACTTC.

This clonotype was detected only a few times. The chain couples TRBV10-3 to TRBJ1-1; 8 nucleotides match TRBD1. CDR3 length: 15 residues. Trimming cost V 9 bases and J 2 bases; bases outside gene matches: 11. Germline V gene sequence: CDR1 ENHRY, CDR2 SYGVKD. The CDR3 region is CAMRDRLNLNTEAFF. The CDR3 nucleotides read TGTGCCATGAGGGACAGGCTAAACCTTAACACTGAAGCTTTCTTT.

The chain links TRBV4-3 to TRBJ1-1; no clear D gene. Germline V CDR1 and CDR2: LGHNA, YSLEER. There are 18 residues in the CDR3. V was cut by 1 base and J by 4 bases, with 22 bases left in between. The CDR3 DNA reads as TGCGCCAGCAGCCAAGTGAATTCTGGTCGTCACAGAACCACTGAAGCTTTCTTT. It translates to CASSQVNSGRHRTTEAFF.

In its sample, this clonotype was seen many times. J is TRBJ2-3 and V is TRBV7-2; D might be TRBD1 or TRBD2, each matching 5 bases. The V end lost 5 bases, the J end lost 2 bases, and 17 bases lay between the germline ends. This CDR3 has 16 residues. The V gene's germline CDR1 is SGHTA and CDR2 FQGNSA. This CDR3 is CASSLALGRVTDTQYF. The CDR3 coding sequence is TGTGCCAGCAGCCTCGCTTTGGGACGAGTCACAGATACGCAGTATTTT. Variable domain in full (rest from reference TRBV7-2 and TRBJ2-3): GAGVSQSPSNKVTEKGKDVELRCDPISGHTALYWYRQSLGQGLEFLIYFQGNSAPDKSGLPSDRFSAERTGGSVSTLTIQRTQQEDSAVYLCASSLALGRVTDTQYFGPGTRLTVL.

For this clonotype: A read error may account for a junction end that differs from germline. The chain is built from TRBV3-1 and TRBJ2-1; D possibly uses TRBD1 or TRBD2 (5 bases each). The CDR3 runs 14 residues. CDR1 is LGHDT, CDR2 YNNKEL, per germline (reference sequence). The CDR3 reads CASSQAGPHPERFF. DNA of the CDR3: TGTGCCAGCAGCCAAGCGGGACCCCACCCGGAGCGGTTCTTC.